The following is a T cell receptor (beta chain) sequence with its context. The V gene end was trimmed by 6 bases and the J gene end by 6 bases; junction bases not matched to a gene: 12. This CDR3 is 14 amino acids long. Per germline, CDR1 SQVTM and CDR2 ANQGSEA. The sample is drawn from a study of shared clonotypes between healthy human individuals. About the research overall: Three plates were used per donor for CD4 naive, three for CD4 memory, two for CD8 naive and one for CD8 memory.

Several immunoSEQ 96-well plates shared each subset's DNA, each plate a replicate. Here immunoSEQ multiplex PCR was the method, and the copy in TCRdb shows in-frame clones only, minus some. The sample yields about 2.1 million clones, 85% to 95% seen once. CD8 cells classed as naive were CD45RO-negative and positively selected for CCR7, excluding terminally differentiated effector memory CD45RA+ cells. The healthy adult donors were HIV-negative and reported no recent acute infections or vaccinations. The sample comprised naive CD8+ T cells from PBMCs. The J gene is TRBJ2-7, the V gene TRBV29-1; TRBD1 matches 9 bases. The TCR comes from a man aged 18 to 35 in good health. Some clones in this sample may be carry-over from other donors' samples. CDR3: CSVRDRDRAVEQYF. The CDR3 DNA reads TGCAGCGTCCGGGACCGGGACAGGGCCGTCGAGCAGTACTTC.